What follows describes a single T cell receptor (beta chain). The antigen is undetermined. This table comes from immunoSEQ multiplex PCR, and its TCRdb copy is limited to in-frame clones, with some not included. This sample has millions of clones, with around 96% found just once. This entry belongs to a study of shared clonotypes between healthy human individuals. Broader study findings: Sequencing of the sorted subsets was shown by rarefaction to be incomplete despite large depth.

Losses at the gene ends were 5 bases for V and 2 bases for J; bases not matched to a gene: 8. The CDR3 is made up of 15 amino acids. Looked up from germline, CDR1 is PRHDT and CDR2 is FYEKMQ (reference sequence). Naive CD8 cells lacked CD45RO and underwent positive selection for CCR7, leaving out terminally differentiated effector memory CD45RA+ cells. Sequencing was done on a sample of naive CD8+ T cells sorted from blood. The clonotype originates from a man between 18 and 29 years old in good health. The chain has TRBV13 and TRBJ2-7, with 8 bases lining up with TRBD1. The CDR3 nucleotides read TGTGCCAGCAGCCGACTGGACAGGGAAGCCTACGAGCAGTACTTC. Protein: CASSRLDREAYEQYF.